This passage covers 13 T cell receptor beta chains from one sample sequenced in a study of blood T cell repertoires in COVID-19 (TCRdb year 2020). Library construction relied on the immunoSEQ multiplex PCR assay. TCRdb holds this immuneACCESS table with in-frame rearrangements only. Some clones are missing; in checked studies, unresolved V genes explain under half, and the rest has no known cause. Present in this sample are about 210,000 clones, approximately 86% of which were seen just once. About 9.4% of the sample belongs to the ten largest clones. Sequencing used PBMCs or T cells enriched from blood (not recorded which). The receptors stem from a man aged 18 to 29 with acute COVID-19.

This chain joins TRBV4-1 and TRBJ1-4; D is possibly TRBD1 (5 bases). Germline V lookup: CDR1 MGHRA, CDR2 YSYEKL. V was trimmed by 2 bases and J by 5 bases, leaving 18 bases between them. This CDR3 comprises 17 residues. The CDR3 DNA sequence: TGCGCCAGCAGCCAATTATCGAGCGGGACGGAAAATGAAAAACTGTTTTTT. This translates into CASSQLSSGTENEKLFF.

The genes are TRBV18 and TRBJ1-1, with no clear D. V lost 3 bases, J lost 0 bases, and 14 bases lay in between. CDR1 is KGHSH and CDR2 is LQKENI in the germline V gene. The CDR3 runs to 16 residues. CDR3 coding DNA: TGTGCCAGCTCACCCGTGGAGAGCACCCTGAACACTGAAGCTTTCTTT. The encoded protein is CASSPVESTLNTEAFF.

The rearrangement links TRBV18 to TRBJ2-6; 11 bases are shared with TRBD1. Germline CDR1 is KGHSH and CDR2 is LQKENI. This CDR3 comprises 16 residues. The trim removed 6 bases at V and 6 bases at J, leaving 7 bases unmatched. CDR3 protein: CASSLPGQGVANVLTF. The CDR3 bases are TGTGCCAGCTCCCTTCCGGGACAGGGGGTGGCCAACGTCCTGACTTTC.

A single count supports this clone. The gene calls are TRBV12-3 or TRBV12-4 and TRBJ2-1; TRBD1 aligns across 8 bases. Trimming cost V 9 bases and J 9 bases; bases outside gene matches: 7. The CDR3 totals 12 residues. The CDR3 is CASGRGLSEQFF. The CDR3 DNA reads TGTGCCAGTGGCAGGGGGCTGAGTGAGCAGTTCTTC.

The chain joins TRBV14 to TRBJ1-6, with 7 bases fitting TRBD1. The J segment lost 8 bases and the V segment lost 2 bases, leaving 9 bases of the junction unmatched. The CDR3 totals 16 residues. Germline V CDR1 and CDR2: SGHDN, FVKESK. The chain's CDR3 is CASSQLRTGTDSPLHF. The CDR3 nucleotides are TGTGCCAGCAGCCAACTACGGACAGGAACCGATTCACCCCTCCACTTT.

V usage is TRBV10-2 and J usage is TRBJ1-2; the D gene is possibly TRBD1 (5 bases). V shed 3 bases and J shed 8 bases, with 10 bases lying between them. Germline loops: CDR1 WSHSY, CDR2 SAAADI. This CDR3 is 12 amino acids long. The CDR3 spells CASSDLTEGYTF. In DNA form, the CDR3 reads TGCGCCAGCAGTGATTTGACAGAGGGCTACACCTTC.

A single count supports this clone. The chain combines TRBV11-3 with TRBJ1-2, with D maybe TRBD1 (5 bases). This CDR3 spans 13 amino acids. Germline-derived CDR1 and CDR2 are SGHNT and YENEEA. The germline V and J ends were trimmed by 5 bases and 7 bases, with 14 bases remaining between them. This CDR3 is CASSPWGESGYTF. DNA for the CDR3: TGTGCCAGCAGCCCATGGGGGGAAAGTGGCTACACCTTC.

The CDR3 reads CASSFKNTGADTQYF. In nucleotides, the CDR3 is TGTGCCAGCAGCTTCAAAAACACCGGGGCAGATACGCAGTATTTT. This chain connects TRBV6-5 to TRBJ2-3; possible D gene TRBD2, 5 bases. CDR1 and CDR2 (germline): MNHEY, SVGAGI. Deletions cut 6 bases from V and 4 bases from J, with 17 bases between. The CDR3 spans 15 residues.

This clone was counted a few times. This chain links TRBV7-9 with TRBJ2-1; D perhaps matches TRBD2 (6 bases). Germline V gene lookup returns CDR1 SEHNR and CDR2 FQNEAQ (reference sequence). Trimming removed 1 base at V and 8 bases at J, with 9 bases between. The CDR3 has 13 amino acids. The CDR3 reads CASSLESGDEQFF. In DNA, the CDR3 is TGTGCCAGCAGCTTAGAGTCGGGGGATGAGCAGTTCTTC. Full variable domain (remainder filled in from reference TRBV7-9 and TRBJ2-1): DTGVSQNPRHKITKRGQNVTFRCDPISEHNRLYWYRQTLGQGPEFLTYFQNEAQLEKSRLLSDRFSAERPKGSFSTLEIQRTEQGDSAMYLCASSLESGDEQFFGPGTRLTVL.

This clone was observed a single time. The chain combines TRBV5-4 with TRBJ1-2, with a weak D call TRBD1 (6 bases). Trimming removed 4 bases at V and 4 bases at J, with 23 bases between. The CDR3 is made up of 17 amino acids. Germline V CDR1 and CDR2: SGHNT, YYREEE (reference sequence). Written as DNA, the CDR3 is TGTGCCAGCAGCCGTGGAACCTCGACAAGGGGGGGCTATGGCTACACCTTC. Amino acids: CASSRGTSTRGGYGYTF.

V gene TRBV3-1 (or the pseudogene TRBV3-2) combines with J gene TRBJ1-2, with TRBD1 matching over 8 bases. The CDR3 extends over 13 amino acids. V lost 3 bases to trimming and J lost 8 bases; unmatched junction nucleotides: 5. Germline V gene lookup returns CDR1 LGHDT and CDR2 YNNKEL (reference sequence). The CDR3 here is CASSQIQGGGYTF. As DNA, the CDR3 is TGTGCCAGCAGCCAGATACAGGGGGGAGGCTACACCTTC.

The V gene is TRBV6-2 or TRBV6-3, the J gene TRBJ1-5; no clear D. V lost 0 bases, J lost 4 bases, and 13 bases lay in between. Germline V CDR1 and CDR2: MNHEY, SVGEGT. This CDR3 comprises 16 residues. DNA of the CDR3: TGTGCCAGCAGTTACTCGAAAACACAGTTGAATCAGCCCCAGCATTTT. Its protein is CASSYSKTQLNQPQHF.

The chain has TRBV29-1 and TRBJ2-5; no firm D call. This CDR3 is 13 amino acids long. Trimming took 0 bases from V and 5 from J, leaving 10 bases between them. Germline loops: CDR1 SQVTM, CDR2 ANQGSEA. CDR3 protein: CSVEDLEAETQYF. As DNA, the CDR3 is TGCAGCGTTGAAGATCTAGAAGCGGAGACCCAGTACTTC.